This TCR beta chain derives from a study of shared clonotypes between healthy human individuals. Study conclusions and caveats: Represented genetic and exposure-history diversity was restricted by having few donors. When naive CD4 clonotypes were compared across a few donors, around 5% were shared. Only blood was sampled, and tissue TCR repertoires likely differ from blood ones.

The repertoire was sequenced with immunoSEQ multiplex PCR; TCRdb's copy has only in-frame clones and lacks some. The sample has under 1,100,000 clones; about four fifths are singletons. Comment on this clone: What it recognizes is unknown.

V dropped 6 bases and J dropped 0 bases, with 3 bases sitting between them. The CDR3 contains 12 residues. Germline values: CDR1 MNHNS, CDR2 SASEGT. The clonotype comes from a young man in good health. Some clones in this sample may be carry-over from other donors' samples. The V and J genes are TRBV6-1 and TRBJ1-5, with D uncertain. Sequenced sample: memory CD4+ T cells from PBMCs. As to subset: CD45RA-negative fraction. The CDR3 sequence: CASRVSNQPQHF. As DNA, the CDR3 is TGTGCCAGCAGAGTTAGCAATCAGCCCCAGCATTTT.